This T cell receptor beta chain originates from a study of blood T cell repertoires in COVID-19 (dated by TCRdb to 2018 to 2020). Background on the whole study: Collaborator samples came from the United States, Italy and Spain and covered acute and convalescent phases of COVID-19. Nearly every sample came with metadata listing a de-identified subject ID, COVID-19 status, age in years and sex. The material from the prospective study consisted of cDNA or gDNA derived from T cells, B-cell-depleted T cells, or PBMCs. Where available, HLA class I and class II types were obtained from metadata supplied by the sample provider rather than from assay-based typing. The samples were drawn from the first 160 participants of the ongoing ImmuneRACE study and from 1,254 subjects provided by 6 global collaborators. A freely available public database, intended as a resource for researchers studying the immune response to SARS-CoV-2, is where the repertoires were released. The dataset comprised deeply sampled blood TCRbeta repertoires from subjects exposed to, actively infected with, or recovered from COVID-19.

A word on this clone: Its antigen is unknown. Per-base qualities were not stored, and no clone one base away is much larger.

The CDR3, cysteine through phenylalanine, is 16 amino acids long. Here the CDR3 DNA is all that survives: 48 bases in frame from base 1. V is trimmed back by 0 bases and J by 0 bases, and the junction contains 2 bases that no gene match accounts for. The paper's findings and limits, for the study overall: How much clinical and demographic metadata was included differed by source and by participant, and the metadata was provided uncurated.

One collaborating source in Seattle enrolled patients during active infection and followed them longitudinally through the course of disease. Collaborating institutions collected whole blood in K2EDTA tubes following their own protocols. For TCRbeta analysis, collaborators shipped samples as frozen whole blood, isolated PBMCs, or DNA extracted from either of those sample types. The immunoSEQ Assay, a bias-controlled multiplex PCR, was used to amplify TCRbeta CDR3 regions from genomic DNA. Under the source paper's analysis protocol: Within the assay, amplification of reference gene primers was used to estimate how many nucleated cells each sample contained. Sequence reads were collapsed and filtered to measure the absolute abundance of every unique TCRbeta CDR3 rearrangement. For each sample, productive Simpson clonality was calculated by taking the square root of Simpson's diversity index across productive rearrangements. TCRdb stores this immuneACCESS table with in-frame sequences only. Part of the clones is absent; in the studies checked, under half of the shortfall reflects unresolved V genes, and no reason is known for the rest. The D gene and trimming were derived from the DNA, and the V and J assignments and clone size from that table. Recorded for this sample are approximately 200,000 clones; approximately 94% of them occurred a single time. The biggest ten clones account for about 0.8% of the sample.

Sequencing was carried out using peripheral blood. The rearrangement joined TRBV23-1 to TRBJ1-2; the junction holds 9 bases that match TRBD1. TRBV23-1 is designated an ORF whose function remains uncertain. The clonotype originates from a man between 25 and 39 years old with COVID-19, enrolled during active disease. The DNA sequence follows: TGCGCCAGCAGTCAATCGACAGGGGGAGCTAACTATGGCTACACCTTC. This codes for CASSQSTGGANYGYTF.